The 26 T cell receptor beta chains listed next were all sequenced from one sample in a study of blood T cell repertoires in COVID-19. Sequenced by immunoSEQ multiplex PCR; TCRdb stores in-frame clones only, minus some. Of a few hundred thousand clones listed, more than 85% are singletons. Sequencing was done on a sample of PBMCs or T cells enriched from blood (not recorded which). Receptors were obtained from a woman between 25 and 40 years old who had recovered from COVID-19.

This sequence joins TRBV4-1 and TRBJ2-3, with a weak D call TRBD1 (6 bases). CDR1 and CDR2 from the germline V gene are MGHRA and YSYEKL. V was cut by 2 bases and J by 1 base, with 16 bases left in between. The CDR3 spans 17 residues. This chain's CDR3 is CASSQWGLRQGTDTQYF. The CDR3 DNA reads TGCGCCAGCAGCCAATGGGGCCTCCGACAGGGCACAGATACGCAGTATTTT.

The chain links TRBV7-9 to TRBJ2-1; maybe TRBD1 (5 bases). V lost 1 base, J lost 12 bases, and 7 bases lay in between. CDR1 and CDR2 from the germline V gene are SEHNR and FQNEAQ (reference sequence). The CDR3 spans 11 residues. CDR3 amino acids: CASSLEGVQFF. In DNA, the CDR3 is TGTGCCAGCAGCTTAGAAGGGGTGCAGTTCTTC.

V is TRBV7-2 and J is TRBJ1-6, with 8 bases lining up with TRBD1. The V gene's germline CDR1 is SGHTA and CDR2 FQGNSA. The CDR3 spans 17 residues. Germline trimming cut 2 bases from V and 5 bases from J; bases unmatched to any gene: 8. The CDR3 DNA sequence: TGTGCCAGCAGCTTAAGGGGGGGCAGGGGGCATAATTCACCCCTCCACTTT. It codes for CASSLRGGRGHNSPLHF. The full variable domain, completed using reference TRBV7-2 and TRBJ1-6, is GAGVSQSPSNKVTEKGKDVELRCDPISGHTALYWYRQSLGQGLEFLIYFQGNSAPDKSGLPSDRFSAERTGGSVSTLTIQRTQQEDSAVYLCASSLRGGRGHNSPLHFGNGTRLTVT.

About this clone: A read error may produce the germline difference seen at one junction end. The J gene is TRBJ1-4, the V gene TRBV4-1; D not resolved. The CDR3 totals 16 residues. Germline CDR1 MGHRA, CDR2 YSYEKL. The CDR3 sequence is CVSSQDVQTPNEKLFF. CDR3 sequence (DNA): TGCGTCAGCAGCCAAGATGTTCAGACACCTAATGAAAAACTGTTTTTT.

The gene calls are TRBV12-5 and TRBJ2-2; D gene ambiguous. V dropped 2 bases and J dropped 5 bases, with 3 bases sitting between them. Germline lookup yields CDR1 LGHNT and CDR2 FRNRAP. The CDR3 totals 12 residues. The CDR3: CASGLSTGELFF. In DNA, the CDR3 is TGTGCTAGTGGTTTGTCTACCGGGGAGCTGTTTTTT. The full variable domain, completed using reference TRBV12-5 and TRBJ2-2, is DARVTQTPRHKVTEMGQEVTMRCQPILGHNTVFWYRQTMMQGLELLAYFRNRAPLDDSGMPKDRFSAEMPDATLATLKIQPSEPRDSAVYFCASGLSTGELFFGEGSRLTVL.

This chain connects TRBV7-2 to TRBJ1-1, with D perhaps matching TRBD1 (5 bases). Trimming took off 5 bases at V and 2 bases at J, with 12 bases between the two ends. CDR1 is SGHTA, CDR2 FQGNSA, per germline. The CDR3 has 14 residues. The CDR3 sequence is CASSLGLANTEAFF. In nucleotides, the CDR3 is TGTGCCAGCAGCCTGGGACTCGCCAACACTGAAGCTTTCTTT. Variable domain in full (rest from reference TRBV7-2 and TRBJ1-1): GAGVSQSPSNKVTEKGKDVELRCDPISGHTALYWYRQSLGQGLEFLIYFQGNSAPDKSGLPSDRFSAERTGGSVSTLTIQRTQQEDSAVYLCASSLGLANTEAFFGQGTRLTVV.

The CDR3 DNA sequence: TGTGCCACCAGCAGAGATTCCCTGGAGGAAGAGACCCAGTACTTC. Its translation: CATSRDSLEEETQYF. J is TRBJ2-5 and V is TRBV15, with D maybe TRBD2 (5 bases). This CDR3 has 15 residues. Germline lookup yields CDR1 LNHNV and CDR2 YYDKDF (reference sequence). Trimming shortened V by 0 bases and J by 3 bases, and 11 bases separated the two germline ends.

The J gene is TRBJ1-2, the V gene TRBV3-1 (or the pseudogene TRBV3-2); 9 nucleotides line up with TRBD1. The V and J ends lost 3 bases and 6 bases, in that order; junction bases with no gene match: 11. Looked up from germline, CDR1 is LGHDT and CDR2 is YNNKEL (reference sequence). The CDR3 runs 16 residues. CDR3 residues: CASSHRDRAHFHGYTF. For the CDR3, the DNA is TGTGCCAGCAGCCACCGGGACAGGGCTCATTTTCATGGCTACACCTTC.

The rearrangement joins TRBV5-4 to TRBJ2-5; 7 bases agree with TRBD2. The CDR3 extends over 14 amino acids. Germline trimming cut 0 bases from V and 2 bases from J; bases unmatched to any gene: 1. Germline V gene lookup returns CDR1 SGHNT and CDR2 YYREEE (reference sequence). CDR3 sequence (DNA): TGTGCCAGCAGCTTGGACGGGAGGCAAGAGACCCAGTACTTC. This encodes CASSLDGRQETQYF.

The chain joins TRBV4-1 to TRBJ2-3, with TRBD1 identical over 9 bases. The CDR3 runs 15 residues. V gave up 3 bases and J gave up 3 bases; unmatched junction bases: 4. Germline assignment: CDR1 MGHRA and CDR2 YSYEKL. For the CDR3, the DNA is TGCGCCAGCAGCCAGGGGGACAGGGTAACAGATACGCAGTATTTT. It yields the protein CASSQGDRVTDTQYF.

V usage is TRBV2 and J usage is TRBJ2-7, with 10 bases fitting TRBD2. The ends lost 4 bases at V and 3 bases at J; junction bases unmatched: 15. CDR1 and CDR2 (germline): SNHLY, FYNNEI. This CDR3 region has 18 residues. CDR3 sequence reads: CASSAQPHLAGVLYEQYF. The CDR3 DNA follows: TGTGCCAGCAGTGCCCAACCTCATCTAGCGGGGGTCCTCTACGAGCAGTACTTC.

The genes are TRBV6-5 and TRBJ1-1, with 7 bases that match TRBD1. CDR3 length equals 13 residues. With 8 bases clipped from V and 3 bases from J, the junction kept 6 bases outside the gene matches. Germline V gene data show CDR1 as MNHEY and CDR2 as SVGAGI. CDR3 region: CASGGTVDTEAFF. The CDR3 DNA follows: TGTGCCAGCGGGGGGACAGTCGACACTGAAGCTTTCTTT.

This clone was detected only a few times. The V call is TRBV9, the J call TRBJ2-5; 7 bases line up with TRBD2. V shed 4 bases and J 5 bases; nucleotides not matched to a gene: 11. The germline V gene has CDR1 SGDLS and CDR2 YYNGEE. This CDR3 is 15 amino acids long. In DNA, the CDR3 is TGTGCCAGCAGCCCACACTCGCCCGGGGGGGAGACCCAGTACTTC. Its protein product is CASSPHSPGGETQYF.

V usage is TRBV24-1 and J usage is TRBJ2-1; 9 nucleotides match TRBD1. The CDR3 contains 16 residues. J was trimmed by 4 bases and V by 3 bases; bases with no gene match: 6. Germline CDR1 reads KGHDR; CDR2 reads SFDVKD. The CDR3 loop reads CATSDHAGQGYNEQFF. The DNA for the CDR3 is TGTGCCACCAGTGATCACGCGGGACAGGGTTACAATGAGCAGTTCTTC.

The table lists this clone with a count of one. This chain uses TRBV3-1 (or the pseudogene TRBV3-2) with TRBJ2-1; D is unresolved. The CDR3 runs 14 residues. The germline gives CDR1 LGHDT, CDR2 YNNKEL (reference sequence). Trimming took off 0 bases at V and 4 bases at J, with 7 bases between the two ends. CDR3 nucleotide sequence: TGTGCCAGCAGCCAAGACTTATTTTACAATGAGCAGTTCTTC. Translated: CASSQDLFYNEQFF.

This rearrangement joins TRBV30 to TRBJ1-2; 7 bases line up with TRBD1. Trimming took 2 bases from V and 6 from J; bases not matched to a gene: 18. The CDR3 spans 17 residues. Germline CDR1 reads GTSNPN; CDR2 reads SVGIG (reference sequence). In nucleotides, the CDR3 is TGTGCCTGGAGTCCTTCCTTAATCCGGGACAGAAAGAATGGCTACACCTTC. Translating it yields CAWSPSLIRDRKNGYTF.

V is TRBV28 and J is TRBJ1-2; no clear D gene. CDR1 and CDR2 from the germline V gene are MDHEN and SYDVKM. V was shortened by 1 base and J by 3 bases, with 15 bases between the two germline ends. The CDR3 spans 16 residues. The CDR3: CASSLSGQATDYGYTF. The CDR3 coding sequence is TGTGCCAGCAGTTTATCTGGCCAAGCGACCGACTATGGCTACACCTTC.

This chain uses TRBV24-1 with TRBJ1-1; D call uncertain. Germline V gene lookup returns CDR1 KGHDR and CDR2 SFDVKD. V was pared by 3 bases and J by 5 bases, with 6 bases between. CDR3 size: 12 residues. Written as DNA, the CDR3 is TGTGCCACCAGTGATACGGAGACTGAAGCTTTCTTT. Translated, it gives CATSDTETEAFF.

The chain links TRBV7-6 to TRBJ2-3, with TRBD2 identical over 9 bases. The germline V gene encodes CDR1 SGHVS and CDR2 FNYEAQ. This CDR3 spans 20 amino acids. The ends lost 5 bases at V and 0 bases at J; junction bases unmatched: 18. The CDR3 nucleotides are TGTGCCAGCAGCCCCCTTCGGGCGGGGGGGGCCGCCAAAAGCACAGATACGCAGTATTTT. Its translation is CASSPLRAGGAAKSTDTQYF.

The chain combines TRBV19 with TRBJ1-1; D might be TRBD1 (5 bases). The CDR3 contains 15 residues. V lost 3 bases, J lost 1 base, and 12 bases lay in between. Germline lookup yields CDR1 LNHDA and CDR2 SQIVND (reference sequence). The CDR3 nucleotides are TGTGCCAGTAGTATTGGGGGGTGGGCGAACACTGAAGCTTTCTTT. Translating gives CASSIGGWANTEAFF.

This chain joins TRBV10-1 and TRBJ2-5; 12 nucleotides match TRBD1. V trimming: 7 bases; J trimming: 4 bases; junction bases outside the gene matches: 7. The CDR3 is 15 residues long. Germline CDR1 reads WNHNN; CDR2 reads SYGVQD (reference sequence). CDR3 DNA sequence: TGCGCCAGCAACCCCCGGGACAGGGGGCCAGAGACCCAGTACTTC. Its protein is CASNPRDRGPETQYF.

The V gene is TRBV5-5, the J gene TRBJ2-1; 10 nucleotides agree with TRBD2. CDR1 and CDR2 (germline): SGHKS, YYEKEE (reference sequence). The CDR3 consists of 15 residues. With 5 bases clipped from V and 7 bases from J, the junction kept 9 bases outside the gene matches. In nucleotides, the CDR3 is TGTGCCAGCAGACCGGGACTAGCGCCCCTGAATGAGCAGTTCTTC. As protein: CASRPGLAPLNEQFF.

CDR3 nucleotide sequence: TGTGCCAGCAGCGTAGACAGGGGGGACTATGGCTACACCTTC. It encodes CASSVDRGDYGYTF. This chain links TRBV9 with TRBJ1-2; 8 positions agree with TRBD1. Germline CDR1 SGDLS, CDR2 YYNGEE. The length of the CDR3 is 14 residues. With V trimmed by 0 bases and J by 3 bases, 1 base remained unmatched.

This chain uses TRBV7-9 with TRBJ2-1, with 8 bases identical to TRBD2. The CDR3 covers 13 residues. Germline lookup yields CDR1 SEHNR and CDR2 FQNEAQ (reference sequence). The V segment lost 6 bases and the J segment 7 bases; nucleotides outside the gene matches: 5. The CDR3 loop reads CASRAGAVNEQFF. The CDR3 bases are TGTGCCAGCAGAGCGGGGGCTGTGAATGAGCAGTTCTTC.

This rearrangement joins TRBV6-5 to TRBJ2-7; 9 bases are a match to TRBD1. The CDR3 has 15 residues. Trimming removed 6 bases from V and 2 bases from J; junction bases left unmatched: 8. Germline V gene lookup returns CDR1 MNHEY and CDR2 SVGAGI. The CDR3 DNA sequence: TGTGCCAGCAGCCGAGCGGGACAGGGACCCTACGAGCAGTACTTC. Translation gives CASSRAGQGPYEQYF.

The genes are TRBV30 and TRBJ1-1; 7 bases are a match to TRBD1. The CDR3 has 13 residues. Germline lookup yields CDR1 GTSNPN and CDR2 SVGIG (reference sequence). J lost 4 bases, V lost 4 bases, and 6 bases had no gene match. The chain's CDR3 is CAWIRQGSTEAFF. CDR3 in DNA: TGTGCCTGGATTCGACAGGGAAGCACTGAAGCTTTCTTT.